What follows is one T cell receptor (beta chain) and its context. This specimen belongs to a study of technical replicates of blood from a handful of donors. Assay: immunoSEQ multiplex PCR; the TCRdb copy retains only in-frame clones and omits some. Here the sample spans tens of thousands of clones, just under 90% being singletons. The sample comprised PBMCs. The source is a human donor in good health. Some clones in this sample may be carry-over from other donors' samples.

This CDR3 reads CSVERGRGRAVDEQFF. CDR3 nucleotide sequence: TGCAGCGTTGAGCGAGGTAGGGGGAGGGCCGTCGATGAGCAGTTCTTC. The chain has TRBV29-1 and TRBJ2-1, with D tentatively TRBD2 (7 bases). The CDR3 has 16 amino acids. V was clipped by 3 bases and J by 8 bases, with 23 bases between them. CDR1 SQVTM and CDR2 ANQGSEA come from the germline V gene.